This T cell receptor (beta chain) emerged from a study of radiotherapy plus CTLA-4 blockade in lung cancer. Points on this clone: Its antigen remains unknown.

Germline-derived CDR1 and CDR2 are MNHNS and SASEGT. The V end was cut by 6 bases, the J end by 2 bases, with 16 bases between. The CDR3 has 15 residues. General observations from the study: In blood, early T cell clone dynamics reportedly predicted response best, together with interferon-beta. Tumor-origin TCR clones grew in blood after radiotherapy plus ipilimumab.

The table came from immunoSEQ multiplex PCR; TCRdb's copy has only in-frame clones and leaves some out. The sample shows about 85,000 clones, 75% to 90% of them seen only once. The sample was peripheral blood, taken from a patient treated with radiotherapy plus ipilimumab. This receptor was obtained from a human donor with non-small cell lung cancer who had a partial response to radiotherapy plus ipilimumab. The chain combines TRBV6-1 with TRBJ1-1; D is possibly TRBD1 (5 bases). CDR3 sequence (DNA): TGTGCCAGCAGGGAAAACAGGAGTCCTAACACTGAAGCTTTCTTT. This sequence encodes CASRENRSPNTEAFF.